The source of this TCR beta chain is a study of blood T cell repertoires in COVID-19. Study overall: Collection of acute and convalescent COVID-19 samples took place in the United States, Italy and Spain.

In the authors' methods: Cell counts per sample came from amplifying reference gene primers. The assay was immunoSEQ multiplex PCR, and TCRdb's table has in-frame clones only and misses some. V and J calls and clone size come straight from that table; D and trimming were deduced from the DNA. Among about 140,000 clones listed, over 60% were seen once. The CDR3 has 14 residues. CDR1 is LGHDT, CDR2 YNNKEL, per germline (reference sequence). Trimming shortened V by 4 bases and J by 1 base, and 10 bases separated the two germline ends. V gene TRBV3-1 (or the pseudogene TRBV3-2) combines with J gene TRBJ1-2; D perhaps matches TRBD1 (6 bases). This receptor was identified in a woman of 80 years or more with active or convalescent COVID-19. The sequenced material came from peripheral blood. CDR3 nucleotide sequence: TGTGCCAGCAGCCTTGGACAGCTTAACTATGGCTACACCTTC. This codes for CASSLGQLNYGYTF.